This T cell receptor beta chain was documented in a study of blood T cell repertoires in COVID-19. Method: immunoSEQ multiplex PCR; TCRdb's copy keeps in-frame clones and lacks some. The data hold over 65,000 clones, with approximately 83% observed a single time. Material for sequencing was peripheral blood. This clonotype originated in a human donor in a cohort sampled during active COVID-19.

The CDR3 protein is CASSLAVGTGEQYF. CDR3 sequence (DNA): TGTGCCAGCAGCTTAGCTGTCGGGACTGGGGAGCAGTACTTC. The chain uses TRBV7-2 and TRBJ2-7; TRBD2 might be the D (6 bases). Germline V gives CDR1 SGHTA, CDR2 FQGNSA. CDR3 length: 14 residues. V lost 0 bases, J lost 7 bases, and 13 bases lay in between.